The rows below give T cell receptor beta chains drawn from one sample of a study of blood T cells in healthy people across ages. Each CDR3 protein is one row after TCRdb ran MiXCR on the 5' RACE reads. Here the sample spans a few hundred thousand distinct CDR3 sequences, around 30% being singletons. Sequencing was done on a sample of blood. Source of these receptors: a woman between 70 and 85 years old in good health. CDR3s include the opening cysteine and the closing phenylalanine or tryptophan. A D gene is named only where the DNA matches it firmly. Only some rows state a clone size, as once, few, many or a class for expanded clones.

CDR3 protein: CASSGLASNTGELFF; CDR3 DNA: TGTGCCAGCAGTGGACTAGCGTCGAACACCGGGGAGCTGTTTTTT; clone size: .; J gene: TRBJ2-2; V gene: TRBV28; D gene: TRBD2
CDR3 protein: CASSLARGTGVLINQPQHF; CDR3 DNA: TGTGCCAGCAGCTTAGCGCGAGGAACAGGGGTCCTTATCAATCAGCCCCAGCATTTT; clone size: .; J gene: TRBJ1-5; V gene: TRBV7-2; D gene: TRBD1
CDR3 protein: CASNRDQLETQYF; CDR3 DNA: TGTGCCAGCAACAGGGACCAGCTGGAGACCCAGTACTTC; clone size: few; J gene: TRBJ2-5; V gene: TRBV2; D gene: .
CDR3 protein: CASSPVEYEQFF; CDR3 DNA: TGTGCCAGCTCACCAGTGGAGTATGAGCAGTTCTTC; clone size: .; J gene: TRBJ2-1; V gene: TRBV18; D gene: .
CDR3 protein: CSVERTANTEAFF; CDR3 DNA: TGCAGCGTTGAAAGGACGGCGAACACTGAAGCTTTCTTT; clone size: .; J gene: TRBJ1-1; V gene: TRBV29-1; D gene: .
CDR3 protein: CASSGALGGSSQPQHF; CDR3 DNA: TGTGCCAGCAGTGGAGCCTTAGGGGGCTCGAGTCAGCCCCAGCATTTT; clone size: few; J gene: TRBJ1-5; V gene: TRBV6-1; D gene: TRBD1
CDR3 protein: CASSLSKLAKNIQYF; CDR3 DNA: TGTGCCAGCAGTTTGAGCAAGCTAGCCAAAAACATTCAGTACTTC; clone size: .; J gene: TRBJ2-4; V gene: TRBV28; D gene: .
CDR3 protein: CSARAPGTQYF; CDR3 DNA: TGCAGTGCTAGAGCCCCGGGGACCCAGTACTTC; clone size: few; J gene: TRBJ2-5; V gene: TRBV20-1; D gene: .
CDR3 protein: CASSLVGDNEQFF; CDR3 DNA: TGCGCCAGCAGCTTGGTAGGCGATAATGAGCAGTTCTTC; clone size: .; J gene: TRBJ2-1; V gene: TRBV5-1; D gene: .
CDR3 protein: CSVDTVRMSTQYF; CDR3 DNA: TGCAGCGTTGACACCGTTAGAATGTCGACCCAGTACTTC; clone size: .; J gene: TRBJ2-5; V gene: TRBV29-1; D gene: .
CDR3 protein: CASSLKMNNEQFF; CDR3 DNA: TGTGCCAGCAGCTTAAAGATGAACAATGAGCAGTTCTTC; clone size: .; J gene: TRBJ2-1; V gene: TRBV7-2; D gene: .
CDR3 protein: CASSARTAPKPYEQYF; CDR3 DNA: TGTGCCAGCAGTGCCCGGACAGCTCCTAAACCCTACGAGCAGTACTTC; clone size: .; J gene: TRBJ2-7; V gene: TRBV6-1; D gene: .
CDR3 protein: CASSYRESYEQYF; CDR3 DNA: TGTGCCAGCAGTTACCGGGAATCCTACGAGCAGTACTTC; clone size: .; J gene: TRBJ2-7; V gene: TRBV6-5; D gene: .
CDR3 protein: CAGSRPRPNEKLFF; CDR3 DNA: TGTGCCGGCAGTCGTCCGCGGCCTAATGAAAAACTGTTTTTT; clone size: .; J gene: TRBJ1-4; V gene: TRBV6-6; D gene: .
CDR3 protein: CASSHKGGTDTQYF; CDR3 DNA: TGTGCCAGCAGCCACAAAGGCGGCACAGATACGCAGTATTTT; clone size: .; J gene: TRBJ2-3; V gene: TRBV6-1; D gene: .
CDR3 protein: CATSRERTGRNNEQFF; CDR3 DNA: TGTGCCACCAGCAGAGAACGGACAGGGAGGAACAATGAGCAGTTCTTC; clone size: few; J gene: TRBJ2-1; V gene: TRBV15; D gene: TRBD1
CDR3 protein: CASSQGNLAQYF; CDR3 DNA: TGTGCCAGCAGCCAAGGGAACCTAGCGCAGTATTTT; clone size: .; J gene: TRBJ2-3; V gene: TRBV3-1; D gene: .
CDR3 protein: CASRPPTGGFSNYGYTF; CDR3 DNA: TGTGCCAGCCGGCCCCCGACAGGGGGCTTCAGTAACTATGGCTACACCTTC; clone size: .; J gene: TRBJ1-2; V gene: TRBV6-1; D gene: TRBD1
CDR3 protein: CASSLGTPDYEQYF; CDR3 DNA: TGCGCCAGCAGCTTGGGAACCCCCGACTACGAGCAGTACTTC; clone size: few; J gene: TRBJ2-7; V gene: TRBV5-1; D gene: .
CDR3 protein: CASSDTGAGELFF; CDR3 DNA: TGTGCCAGCAGTGACACCGGCGCCGGGGAGCTGTTTTTT; clone size: .; J gene: TRBJ2-2; V gene: TRBV6-4; D gene: .
CDR3 protein: CASINEWPGFNEKLFF; CDR3 DNA: TGTGCCAGCATCAATGAGTGGCCCGGGTTTAATGAAAAACTGTTTTTT; clone size: few; J gene: TRBJ1-4; V gene: TRBV11-2; D gene: .
CDR3 protein: CAISRDRVGTNSYEQYF; CDR3 DNA: TGTGCCATCAGTAGGGACAGGGTCGGGACAAACTCCTACGAGCAGTACTTC; clone size: .; J gene: TRBJ2-7; V gene: TRBV10-3; D gene: TRBD1
CDR3 protein: CASSPSPGPALGYTF; CDR3 DNA: TGCGCCAGCAGCCCTTCGCCGGGGCCAGCTTTAGGCTACACCTTC; clone size: few; J gene: TRBJ1-2; V gene: TRBV5-1; D gene: .
CDR3 protein: CASSEETRGGGNTIYF; CDR3 DNA: TGTGCCAGCAGTGAAGAGACCAGAGGGGGTGGAAACACCATATATTTT; clone size: .; J gene: TRBJ1-3; V gene: TRBV2; D gene: .
CDR3 protein: CASSLAPDTQYF; CDR3 DNA: TGTGCCAGCAGCTTAGCTCCAGATACGCAGTATTTT; clone size: .; J gene: TRBJ2-3; V gene: TRBV7-9; D gene: .
CDR3 protein: CASSGTEKETQYF; CDR3 DNA: TGTGCCAGCAGTGGGACAGAAAAAGAGACCCAGTACTTC; clone size: .; J gene: TRBJ2-5; V gene: TRBV28; D gene: TRBD1
CDR3 protein: CASSLVAFSSYNEQFF; CDR3 DNA: TGTGCCAGCAGCTTAGTGGCCTTCAGCTCCTACAATGAGCAGTTCTTC; clone size: many; J gene: TRBJ2-1; V gene: TRBV7-8; D gene: .
CDR3 protein: CSAIDSGRNEKLFF; CDR3 DNA: TGCAGTGCTATCGACAGTGGCCGAAATGAAAAACTGTTTTTT; clone size: few; J gene: TRBJ1-4; V gene: TRBV20-1; D gene: .
CDR3 protein: CASSRKGKLNYGYTF; CDR3 DNA: TGTGCCAGCAGCCGCAAGGGCAAATTAAACTATGGCTACACCTTC; clone size: few; J gene: TRBJ1-2; V gene: TRBV6-5; D gene: .
CDR3 protein: CASSPGQGLGETQYF; CDR3 DNA: TGCGCCAGCAGCCCCGGACAGGGTTTGGGAGAGACCCAGTACTTC; clone size: .; J gene: TRBJ2-5; V gene: TRBV5-1; D gene: TRBD1
CDR3 protein: CASTGKLEAFF; CDR3 DNA: TGTGCCAGCACCGGGAAACTTGAAGCTTTCTTT; clone size: .; J gene: TRBJ1-1; V gene: TRBV12-3/TRBV12-4; D gene: .
CDR3 protein: CASSKRDSKNEKLFF; CDR3 DNA: TGTGCCAGCAGCAAGCGGGACAGTAAGAATGAAAAACTGTTTTTT; clone size: .; J gene: TRBJ1-4; V gene: TRBV7-9; D gene: TRBD1
CDR3 protein: CASSLESGRSEQFF; CDR3 DNA: TGCGCCAGCAGCTTGGAAAGCGGGCGGAGCGAGCAGTTCTTC; clone size: .; J gene: TRBJ2-1; V gene: TRBV5-1; D gene: .
CDR3 protein: CASSPPRGGKAKLFF; CDR3 DNA: TGTGCCAGCAGTCCTCCGAGGGGGGGGAAGGCAAAACTGTTTTTT; clone size: .; J gene: TRBJ1-4; V gene: TRBV28; D gene: .
CDR3 protein: CASSLTPRADTQYF; CDR3 DNA: TGTGCCAGCAGCTTGACTCCCCGGGCAGATACGCAGTATTTT; clone size: .; J gene: TRBJ2-3; V gene: TRBV7-9; D gene: .
CDR3 protein: CASSQTLLAGTYNEQFF; CDR3 DNA: TGTGCCAGCAGTCAGACCCTACTAGCGGGAACTTACAATGAGCAGTTCTTC; clone size: .; J gene: TRBJ2-1; V gene: TRBV28; D gene: TRBD2
CDR3 protein: CSAGGRLEETQYF; CDR3 DNA: TGCAGTGCTGGAGGGAGGTTAGAAGAGACCCAGTACTTC; clone size: .; J gene: TRBJ2-5; V gene: TRBV20-1; D gene: .
CDR3 protein: CATHRGSGANVLTF; CDR3 DNA: TGTGCCACCCATCGAGGGTCTGGGGCCAACGTCCTGACTTTC; clone size: .; J gene: TRBJ2-6; V gene: TRBV11-2; D gene: .
CDR3 protein: CASSGEGAKQPQHF; CDR3 DNA: TGTGCCAGCAGCGGGGAGGGGGCCAAGCAGCCCCAGCATTTT; clone size: few; J gene: TRBJ1-5; V gene: TRBV9; D gene: TRBD1
CDR3 protein: CSASPLAGSSTDTQYF; CDR3 DNA: TGCAGTGCTAGTCCTTTAGCGGGGTCTAGCACAGATACGCAGTATTTT; clone size: few; J gene: TRBJ2-3; V gene: TRBV20-1; D gene: TRBD2
CDR3 protein: CASSVQGAGQPQHF; CDR3 DNA: TGTGCCAGCAGTGTACAGGGGGCCGGTCAGCCCCAGCATTTT; clone size: .; J gene: TRBJ1-5; V gene: TRBV7-2; D gene: TRBD1
CDR3 protein: CSVGGGEIGTDTQYF; CDR3 DNA: TGCAGCGTTGGGGGGGGGGAAATTGGCACAGATACGCAGTATTTT; clone size: many; J gene: TRBJ2-3; V gene: TRBV29-1; D gene: TRBD2
CDR3 protein: CASSPRTGTKETQYF; CDR3 DNA: TGTGCCAGCAGCCCAAGGACCGGGACTAAAGAGACCCAGTACTTC; clone size: many; J gene: TRBJ2-5; V gene: TRBV4-2; D gene: TRBD2
CDR3 protein: CASSQHKTGTGREKLFF; CDR3 DNA: TGTGCCAGCAGCCAACATAAAACCGGGACAGGAAGAGAAAAACTGTTTTTT; clone size: .; J gene: TRBJ1-4; V gene: TRBV5-3; D gene: TRBD1
CDR3 protein: CASSPGARGPSNQPQQF; CDR3 DNA: TGCGCCAGCAGCCCGGGGGCGAGGGGGCCGAGCAATCAGCCCCAGCAATTT; clone size: few; J gene: TRBJ1-5; V gene: TRBV4-1; D gene: TRBD1
CDR3 protein: CSARPRIFQGEQFF; CDR3 DNA: TGCAGTGCTAGACCCCGGATTTTTCAGGGTGAGCAGTTCTTC; clone size: .; J gene: TRBJ2-1; V gene: TRBV20-1; D gene: .
CDR3 protein: CSVQGEGNRASDTQYF; CDR3 DNA: TGCAGCGTTCAGGGCGAAGGAAACAGGGCATCGGATACGCAGTATTTT; clone size: few; J gene: TRBJ2-3; V gene: TRBV29-1; D gene: .
CDR3 protein: CASSMGPGGYTF; CDR3 DNA: TGTGCCAGCAGCATGGGACCGGGGGGCTACACCTTC; clone size: .; J gene: TRBJ1-2; V gene: TRBV7-9; D gene: .
CDR3 protein: CASTIRGRGYGYTF; CDR3 DNA: TGTGCCAGCACCATCAGGGGGCGCGGCTATGGCTACACCTTC; clone size: few; J gene: TRBJ1-2; V gene: TRBV28; D gene: TRBD1
CDR3 protein: CASSLGRDRGYEQYF; CDR3 DNA: TGTGCCAGCTCCCTCGGTCGGGACAGGGGTTACGAGCAGTACTTC; clone size: .; J gene: TRBJ2-7; V gene: TRBV18; D gene: TRBD1
CDR3 protein: CAIAEINERFF; CDR3 DNA: TGTGCCATCGCCGAGATCAATGAGCGGTTCTTC; clone size: .; J gene: TRBJ2-1; V gene: TRBV10-3; D gene: .
CDR3 protein: CSAARTSQETQYF; CDR3 DNA: TGCAGTGCTGCTCGAACATCCCAAGAGACCCAGTACTTC; clone size: .; J gene: TRBJ2-5; V gene: TRBV20-1; D gene: .
CDR3 protein: CASSFGQGGSYNEQFF; CDR3 DNA: TGTGCCAGCAGCTTTGGACAGGGTGGGTCCTACAATGAGCAGTTCTTC; clone size: few; J gene: TRBJ2-1; V gene: TRBV7-9; D gene: TRBD1
CDR3 protein: CASKTPSSYNSPLHF; CDR3 DNA: TGTGCCTCTAAAACGCCTAGCTCCTATAATTCACCCCTCCACTTT; clone size: many; J gene: TRBJ1-6; V gene: TRBV6-5; D gene: .
CDR3 protein: CASSDGTSGSWDEQFF; CDR3 DNA: TGTGCCAGCAGCGACGGGACTAGCGGGAGTTGGGATGAGCAGTTCTTC; clone size: .; J gene: TRBJ2-1; V gene: TRBV9; D gene: TRBD2
CDR3 protein: CASSFLSGSTDTQYF; CDR3 DNA: TGTGCCAGCAGCTTCCTTAGCGGGAGCACAGATACGCAGTATTTT; clone size: .; J gene: TRBJ2-3; V gene: TRBV7-3; D gene: TRBD2
CDR3 protein: CASSYSPGTDTRYF; CDR3 DNA: TGTGCCAGCAGTTACTCTCCGGGGACAGATACGCGGTATTTT; clone size: .; J gene: TRBJ2-3; V gene: TRBV6-5; D gene: TRBD1